These T cell receptor beta chains were read from a single sample in a study of blood T cell repertoires in COVID-19. The assay was immunoSEQ multiplex PCR, and TCRdb's table has in-frame clones only and misses some. The table includes 270,000 or so clones, 85% to 90% detected once. Source material: peripheral blood. These receptors were taken from a woman in her twenties or thirties with COVID-19, enrolled during active disease. Both conserved end residues are part of each CDR3. D genes are given only for firm matches. Where a row states a size, it is once, few, many or the class of an expanded clone; other rows omit it.

v_gene: TRBV3-1/TRBV3-2; j_gene: TRBJ1-1; d_gene: TRBD1; abundance: NA; CDR3nt: TGTGCCAGCAGCCTGAATCCCTCCGGGACAGGGGTTGGCGCTTTCTTT; CDR3aa: CASSLNPSGTGVGAFF
v_gene: TRBV6-2/TRBV6-3; j_gene: TRBJ1-1; d_gene: TRBD1; abundance: once; CDR3nt: TGTGCCAGCAGTCGAGGACAGGGAAGAGGAGCTTTCTTT; CDR3aa: CASSRGQGRGAFF
v_gene: TRBV7-9; j_gene: TRBJ1-6; d_gene: NA; abundance: NA; CDR3nt: TGTGCCAGCAGCTTCGTCGATAATTCACCCCTCCACTTT; CDR3aa: CASSFVDNSPLHF
v_gene: TRBV19; j_gene: TRBJ1-5; d_gene: TRBD1; abundance: NA; CDR3nt: TGTGCCAGTAGACTGGACAGGGCCAGCAATCAGCCCCAGCATTTT; CDR3aa: CASRLDRASNQPQHF
v_gene: TRBV6-5; j_gene: TRBJ1-1; d_gene: TRBD1; abundance: NA; CDR3nt: TGTGCCATCAGGACAGGGCTGAACACTGAAGCTTTCTTT; CDR3aa: CAIRTGLNTEAFF
v_gene: TRBV11-1; j_gene: TRBJ2-1; d_gene: TRBD1; abundance: NA; CDR3nt: TGTGCCAGCAGCTCGGGACAGGGAGGGACCTACAATGAGCAGTTCTTC; CDR3aa: CASSSGQGGTYNEQFF
v_gene: TRBV27; j_gene: TRBJ2-7; d_gene: NA; abundance: once; CDR3nt: TGTGCCAGCAGTTCTCGACTAGTGGGAACCTACGAGCAGTACTTC; CDR3aa: CASSSRLVGTYEQYF
v_gene: TRBV6-1; j_gene: TRBJ2-1; d_gene: NA; abundance: NA; CDR3nt: TGTGCCAGCAGTGAGGCTCCTCAGGGCTACAATGAGCAGTTCTTC; CDR3aa: CASSEAPQGYNEQFF
v_gene: TRBV18; j_gene: TRBJ2-5; d_gene: TRBD1; abundance: NA; CDR3nt: TGTGCCAGCTCACCTGGACAGGGCGAGACCCAGTACTTC; CDR3aa: CASSPGQGETQYF
v_gene: TRBV5-1; j_gene: TRBJ1-1; d_gene: NA; abundance: NA; CDR3nt: TGCGCCAGCAGCTTGGACCTAGGCCGGATCGTCACTGAAGCTTTCTTT; CDR3aa: CASSLDLGRIVTEAFF
v_gene: TRBV4-1; j_gene: TRBJ1-6; d_gene: TRBD1; abundance: NA; CDR3nt: TGCGCCAGCAGCCCGTCGGGACAGGGGATAAGCTCCTATAATTCACCCCTCCACTTT; CDR3aa: CASSPSGQGISSYNSPLHF
v_gene: TRBV12-3/TRBV12-4; j_gene: TRBJ1-1; d_gene: NA; abundance: NA; CDR3nt: TGTGCCAGCCTAGGCCCCAGTCGGGCTTTCTTT; CDR3aa: CASLGPSRAFF
v_gene: TRBV5-1; j_gene: TRBJ2-7; d_gene: NA; abundance: NA; CDR3nt: TGCGCCAGCAGCTTGGGCAACAGGGCGCCCGGGGAGGAGCAGTACTTC; CDR3aa: CASSLGNRAPGEEQYF
v_gene: TRBV7-8; j_gene: TRBJ1-6; d_gene: NA; abundance: NA; CDR3nt: TGTGCCAGCAGCTCCGAGACAGCCTATAATTCACCCCTCCACTTT; CDR3aa: CASSSETAYNSPLHF
v_gene: TRBV11-3; j_gene: TRBJ2-5; d_gene: NA; abundance: NA; CDR3nt: TGTGCCAGCAGCTTAGACGGAGCGGACGATCAAGAGACCCAGTACTTC; CDR3aa: CASSLDGADDQETQYF
v_gene: TRBV5-1; j_gene: TRBJ2-3; d_gene: NA; abundance: NA; CDR3nt: TGCGCCAGCAGCTTGGCCCAGGGCACAGATACGCAGTATTTT; CDR3aa: CASSLAQGTDTQYF
v_gene: TRBV7-9; j_gene: TRBJ2-7; d_gene: NA; abundance: NA; CDR3nt: TGTGCCAGCAGCTCCCCCCCTCACGAGCAGTACTTC; CDR3aa: CASSSPPHEQYF
v_gene: TRBV29-1; j_gene: TRBJ2-3; d_gene: TRBD2; abundance: NA; CDR3nt: TGCAGCGTTGAAGAGGGTCTAGCGGGGGGCACAGATACGCAGTATTTT; CDR3aa: CSVEEGLAGGTDTQYF
v_gene: TRBV9; j_gene: TRBJ2-7; d_gene: NA; abundance: NA; CDR3nt: TGTGCCAGCAGCAGAGGATCGTGGCAGTACTTC; CDR3aa: CASSRGSWQYF
v_gene: TRBV2; j_gene: TRBJ1-3; d_gene: NA; abundance: once; CDR3nt: TGTGCCAGCAGTTTAGAGGGGGTTGGAAACACCATATATTTT; CDR3aa: CASSLEGVGNTIYF
v_gene: TRBV10-3; j_gene: TRBJ2-5; d_gene: NA; abundance: NA; CDR3nt: TGTGCCATCGGAGTGGAGTACCAAGAGACCCAGTACTTC; CDR3aa: CAIGVEYQETQYF
v_gene: TRBV2; j_gene: TRBJ1-2; d_gene: TRBD1; abundance: NA; CDR3nt: TGTGCCATCTACCTCTCACAGGGGGCGCTTGTCTATGGCTACACCTTC; CDR3aa: CAIYLSQGALVYGYTF
v_gene: TRBV3-1/TRBV3-2; j_gene: TRBJ2-3; d_gene: TRBD1; abundance: NA; CDR3nt: TGTGCCAGCAGCCAAACAGGGGGCTCGCCAGATACGCAGTATTTT; CDR3aa: CASSQTGGSPDTQYF
v_gene: TRBV3-1/TRBV3-2; j_gene: TRBJ2-7; d_gene: NA; abundance: NA; CDR3nt: TGTGCCAGCAGCCCGGCCAGGGGTGCCGAGCAGTACTTC; CDR3aa: CASSPARGAEQYF
v_gene: TRBV6-5; j_gene: TRBJ2-1; d_gene: NA; abundance: NA; CDR3nt: TGTGCCAGCAGTACAGACAGGTCATCGGACAATGAGCAGTTCTTC; CDR3aa: CASSTDRSSDNEQFF
v_gene: TRBV5-4; j_gene: TRBJ1-4; d_gene: NA; abundance: many; CDR3nt: TGTGCCAGCAGCCCAGGACAGAATAATGAAAAACTGTTTTTT; CDR3aa: CASSPGQNNEKLFF
v_gene: TRBV13; j_gene: TRBJ1-2; d_gene: NA; abundance: NA; CDR3nt: TGTGCCAGCAGCTCGTCAGGGTTTGGCTACACCTTC; CDR3aa: CASSSSGFGYTF
v_gene: TRBV4-1; j_gene: TRBJ2-1; d_gene: NA; abundance: NA; CDR3nt: TGCGCCAGCAGCCTGACAGAGAGCTCCTACAATGAGCAGTTCTTC; CDR3aa: CASSLTESSYNEQFF
v_gene: TRBV7-6; j_gene: TRBJ2-7; d_gene: NA; abundance: NA; CDR3nt: TGTGCCAGCAGCTTACAGGGCTACGAGCAGTACTTC; CDR3aa: CASSLQGYEQYF
v_gene: TRBV10-1; j_gene: TRBJ1-2; d_gene: TRBD1; abundance: NA; CDR3nt: TGCGCCAGCAGTCCGGGACAGGCGTCGAGGTATGGCTACACCTTC; CDR3aa: CASSPGQASRYGYTF
v_gene: TRBV5-1; j_gene: TRBJ2-5; d_gene: TRBD2; abundance: NA; CDR3nt: TGCGCCAGCAGCTCGGGAGGGGAGACCCAGTACTTC; CDR3aa: CASSSGGETQYF
v_gene: TRBV11-2; j_gene: TRBJ1-5; d_gene: NA; abundance: NA; CDR3nt: TGTGCCAGCAGCTTAGATCCTCAGGGTAATCAGCCCCAGCATTTT; CDR3aa: CASSLDPQGNQPQHF
v_gene: TRBV19; j_gene: TRBJ2-5; d_gene: TRBD2; abundance: NA; CDR3nt: TGTGCCAGTAGGGGACTAGCGGGGGGGCCGCAAGAGACCCAGTACTTC; CDR3aa: CASRGLAGGPQETQYF
v_gene: TRBV4-1; j_gene: TRBJ1-2; d_gene: NA; abundance: NA; CDR3nt: TGCGCCAGCAGCCAAGAGGCCACAGGGCTTGTGGGTGGCTACACCTTC; CDR3aa: CASSQEATGLVGGYTF
v_gene: TRBV29-1; j_gene: TRBJ2-7; d_gene: NA; abundance: once; CDR3nt: TGCAGCGTGACCAGGCCATCGATCAACGAGCAGTACTTC; CDR3aa: CSVTRPSINEQYF
v_gene: TRBV3-1/TRBV3-2; j_gene: TRBJ1-4; d_gene: TRBD1; abundance: NA; CDR3nt: TGTGCCAGCAGCCGACAGGGATCGTATGAAAAACTGTTTTTT; CDR3aa: CASSRQGSYEKLFF
v_gene: TRBV18; j_gene: TRBJ2-2; d_gene: NA; abundance: NA; CDR3nt: TGTGCCAGCTCACCACGGTTCGGGACTCAAGACACCGGGGAGCTGTTTTTT; CDR3aa: CASSPRFGTQDTGELFF
v_gene: TRBV11-2; j_gene: TRBJ2-7; d_gene: TRBD1; abundance: NA; CDR3nt: TGTGCCAGCAGCTCCGGGACAGGAGGCTACGAGCAGTACTTC; CDR3aa: CASSSGTGGYEQYF
v_gene: TRBV5-5; j_gene: TRBJ1-2; d_gene: TRBD1; abundance: few; CDR3nt: TGTGCCAGCAGCCCATCTTCAGGGGGAAACGGGATCTATGGCTACACCTTC; CDR3aa: CASSPSSGGNGIYGYTF
v_gene: TRBV11-1; j_gene: TRBJ2-7; d_gene: TRBD2; abundance: NA; CDR3nt: TGTGCCAGCAGCTTTGCTAGCGGATCCTACGAGCAGTACTTC; CDR3aa: CASSFASGSYEQYF
v_gene: TRBV3-1/TRBV3-2; j_gene: TRBJ2-7; d_gene: NA; abundance: NA; CDR3nt: TGTGCCAGCAGCCAAACGAGGGAGCAGTACTTC; CDR3aa: CASSQTREQYF
v_gene: TRBV19; j_gene: TRBJ2-5; d_gene: NA; abundance: NA; CDR3nt: TGTGCCAGTAGTACCCTCCCCGCAGGGGCCCAAGAGACCCAGTACTTC; CDR3aa: CASSTLPAGAQETQYF
v_gene: TRBV5-4; j_gene: TRBJ2-2; d_gene: TRBD2; abundance: NA; CDR3nt: TGTGCCAGCAGTTCACTAGCGGGGGGACTGAACACCGGGGAGCTGTTTTTT; CDR3aa: CASSSLAGGLNTGELFF
v_gene: TRBV5-1; j_gene: TRBJ2-5; d_gene: TRBD1; abundance: NA; CDR3nt: TGCGCCAGCAGCTTGGGAGGGGGCTTGGAGACCCAGTACTTC; CDR3aa: CASSLGGGLETQYF
v_gene: TRBV6-1; j_gene: TRBJ1-5; d_gene: NA; abundance: NA; CDR3nt: TGTGCCAGCAGTGAAAGTTGGTTGGGGGGATATAGCAATCAGCCCCAGCATTTT; CDR3aa: CASSESWLGGYSNQPQHF
v_gene: TRBV24-1; j_gene: TRBJ2-3; d_gene: TRBD2; abundance: NA; CDR3nt: TGTGCCACCAATCGTAGCGGGGGGACTCCTGGGAGCACAGATACGCAGTATTTT; CDR3aa: CATNRSGGTPGSTDTQYF
v_gene: TRBV6-5; j_gene: TRBJ2-4; d_gene: TRBD2; abundance: NA; CDR3nt: TGTGCCAGCAGTTCCGGACTAGCGGGGGGCGGAAACATTCAGTACTTC; CDR3aa: CASSSGLAGGGNIQYF
v_gene: TRBV10-3; j_gene: TRBJ1-3; d_gene: TRBD1; abundance: NA; CDR3nt: TGTGCCAGCTGGGACAGCTCTGGAAACACCATATATTTT; CDR3aa: CASWDSSGNTIYF
v_gene: TRBV7-7; j_gene: TRBJ2-3; d_gene: TRBD2; abundance: NA; CDR3nt: TGTGCCAGCAGCTTAGAGACTAGCGGGTTAGATACGCAGTATTTT; CDR3aa: CASSLETSGLDTQYF
v_gene: TRBV2; j_gene: TRBJ2-7; d_gene: TRBD1; abundance: NA; CDR3nt: TGTGCCAGCAGTACTTCAGACAGGGGAGGCGAGCAGTACTTC; CDR3aa: CASSTSDRGGEQYF
v_gene: TRBV11-2; j_gene: TRBJ1-2; d_gene: NA; abundance: NA; CDR3nt: NA; CDR3aa: CASSSSGQTSYYGYTF
v_gene: TRBV20-1; j_gene: TRBJ1-2; d_gene: NA; abundance: NA; CDR3nt: TGCAGTGCTACAAACCCGGTCCCTTCCTTC; CDR3aa: CSATNPVPSF
v_gene: TRBV10-1; j_gene: TRBJ2-7; d_gene: TRBD2; abundance: NA; CDR3nt: TGCGCCAGCAGGGCGACTAGCGGGCCATCCTACGAGCAGTACTTC; CDR3aa: CASRATSGPSYEQYF
v_gene: TRBV12-3/TRBV12-4; j_gene: TRBJ2-2; d_gene: NA; abundance: NA; CDR3nt: TGTGCCAGCAGTTTCGCGGTGGCCGGGGAGCTGTTTTTT; CDR3aa: CASSFAVAGELFF
v_gene: TRBV25-1; j_gene: TRBJ2-1; d_gene: NA; abundance: NA; CDR3nt: TGTGCCAGCAGTGAATATCGGGTAGCGCGAGCTAATGAGCAGTTCTTC; CDR3aa: CASSEYRVARANEQFF
v_gene: TRBV6-4; j_gene: TRBJ2-1; d_gene: TRBD2; abundance: NA; CDR3nt: TGTGCCAGCAGTGACGGGGGGGCCTACAATGAGCAGTTCTTC; CDR3aa: CASSDGGAYNEQFF
v_gene: TRBV5-1; j_gene: TRBJ1-1; d_gene: NA; abundance: NA; CDR3nt: TGCGCCAGCAGCATGGGCGGTACAGGGAGCGGCACTGAAGCTTTCTTT; CDR3aa: CASSMGGTGSGTEAFF
v_gene: TRBV18; j_gene: TRBJ2-5; d_gene: TRBD2; abundance: NA; CDR3nt: TGTGCCAGCTCACCGTCTACTAGCGGGGTGCTGGAGACCCAGTACTTC; CDR3aa: CASSPSTSGVLETQYF
v_gene: TRBV20-1; j_gene: TRBJ1-1; d_gene: NA; abundance: few; CDR3nt: TGCAGTGCTAGCAGGGCCACTGAAGCTTTCTTT; CDR3aa: CSASRATEAFF